This TCR beta chain was identified during a study of cytomegalovirus exposure and HLA in healthy donors. Study background: An early release of data contained roughly 90 million unique TCRs, which came from HLA-typed donors. Of roughly 400 genotyped donors, about 80% clustered with self-reported Caucasian donors.

Notes on the study in general: Cytomegalovirus-associated TCR beta chains were listed, numbering some 150. The number of N-insertions in an Asian-associated ancestry cluster was reportedly below the 666-donor mean in a later analysis.

This CDR3 comprises 15 residues. V was trimmed by 5 bases and J by 2 bases, leaving 13 bases between them. CDR1 and CDR2 from the germline V gene are MNHEY and SMNVEV (reference sequence). A note on this clone: Its antigen is as yet unknown.

PCR primers comprised 60 Vbeta and 13 Jbeta primers. Method: immunoSEQ multiplex PCR; TCRdb's copy keeps in-frame clones and lacks some. The top ten hold roughly 1.9% of the sample, which has around 150,000 clones, about 76% seen once. V gene TRBV27 combines with J gene TRBJ1-3; D perhaps matches TRBD1 (5 bases). The clonotype originates from a female donor in good health and CMV-seronegative. Input material: PBMCs. CDR3 region: CASSRSGVTGNTIYF. Here the CDR3 DNA reads TGTGCCAGCAGTAGGTCGGGGGTTACTGGAAACACCATATATTTT.